The rows below give T cell receptor beta chains drawn from one sample of a study of cytomegalovirus exposure and HLA in healthy donors. Method: immunoSEQ multiplex PCR; TCRdb's copy keeps in-frame clones and lacks some. Listed are fewer than 45,000 clones; roughly 1.8% falls within the top ten. The sample consisted of PBMCs. These receptors all stem from a woman between 25 and 40 years old in good health and CMV-seronegative. Each CDR3 is given with its conserved first and last residue. Fields, in order: J gene, CDR3 length, D gene, V gene, CDR3 protein, CDR3 DNA. D genes are given only for firm matches.

J gene: TRBJ2-1; CDR3 length: 15; D gene: -; V gene: TRBV6-1; CDR3 protein: CASSEPGQNYNEQFF; CDR3 DNA: TGTGCCAGCAGTGAACCAGGACAGAACTACAATGAGCAGTTCTTC
J gene: TRBJ1-1; CDR3 length: 15; D gene: TRBD1; V gene: TRBV7-9; CDR3 protein: CASSLWTGRPTEAFF; CDR3 DNA: TGTGCCAGCAGCTTATGGACAGGGAGACCCACTGAAGCTTTCTTT
J gene: TRBJ2-1; CDR3 length: 15; D gene: TRBD1; V gene: TRBV6-1; CDR3 protein: CASSEGTGDDNEQFF; CDR3 DNA: TGTGCCAGCAGTGAAGGGACAGGTGACGACAATGAGCAGTTCTTC
J gene: TRBJ1-2; CDR3 length: 13; D gene: TRBD1; V gene: TRBV9; CDR3 protein: CASSVGDRYGYTF; CDR3 DNA: TGTGCCAGCAGCGTAGGGGACAGATATGGCTACACCTTC
J gene: TRBJ2-7; CDR3 length: 14; D gene: -; V gene: TRBV28; CDR3 protein: CASAWGGAAYEQYF; CDR3 DNA: TGTGCCAGCGCATGGGGGGGGGCAGCATACGAGCAGTACTTC
J gene: TRBJ1-1; CDR3 length: 14; D gene: TRBD1; V gene: TRBV5-1; CDR3 protein: CASSFGTGGTEAFF; CDR3 DNA: TGCGCCAGCAGCTTCGGGACAGGGGGCACTGAAGCTTTCTTT
J gene: TRBJ2-2; CDR3 length: 15; D gene: TRBD1; V gene: TRBV4-2; CDR3 protein: CASSRSQGDTGELFF; CDR3 DNA: TGTGCCAGCAGCCGGTCACAGGGGGACACCGGGGAGCTGTTTTTT
J gene: TRBJ2-2; CDR3 length: 16; D gene: -; V gene: TRBV29-1; CDR3 protein: CSVPPEGRPNTGELFF; CDR3 DNA: TGCAGCGTCCCTCCGGAGGGGCGCCCGAACACCGGGGAGCTGTTTTTT
J gene: TRBJ2-5; CDR3 length: 13; D gene: -; V gene: TRBV18; CDR3 protein: CASSPAGAETQYF; CDR3 DNA: TGTGCCAGCTCACCTGCTGGGGCTGAGACCCAGTACTTC
J gene: TRBJ2-7; CDR3 length: 14; D gene: -; V gene: TRBV30; CDR3 protein: CAWVLPGAPYEQYF; CDR3 DNA: TGTGCCTGGGTACTTCCTGGGGCCCCCTACGAGCAGTACTTC
J gene: TRBJ2-7; CDR3 length: 19; D gene: -; V gene: TRBV4-1; CDR3 protein: CASSQVRGPVVLYSNVQYF; CDR3 DNA: TGCGCCAGCAGCCAAGTTCGCGGGCCGGTGGTTCTTTATTCGAATGTGCAGTACTTC
J gene: TRBJ2-1; CDR3 length: 17; D gene: -; V gene: TRBV5-6; CDR3 protein: CASSSSLLSHSYNEQFF; CDR3 DNA: TGTGCCAGCAGCTCCTCACTTTTATCGCACTCCTACAATGAGCAGTTCTTC
J gene: TRBJ2-2; CDR3 length: 16; D gene: TRBD1; V gene: TRBV18; CDR3 protein: CASSPQTGGASGELFF; CDR3 DNA: TGTGCCAGCTCACCCCAGACAGGGGGCGCATCCGGGGAGCTGTTTTTT
J gene: TRBJ2-5; CDR3 length: 15; D gene: TRBD2; V gene: TRBV2; CDR3 protein: CASSIGLAGMETQYF; CDR3 DNA: TGTGCCAGCAGTATAGGACTAGCGGGAATGGAGACCCAGTACTTC
J gene: TRBJ1-2; CDR3 length: 14; D gene: TRBD1; V gene: TRBV28; CDR3 protein: CASSAVGGDGGYTF; CDR3 DNA: TGTGCCAGCAGTGCCGTAGGGGGCGATGGTGGCTACACCTTC
J gene: TRBJ2-7; CDR3 length: 15; D gene: TRBD1; V gene: TRBV19; CDR3 protein: CASKVGDRPNYEQYF; CDR3 DNA: TGTGCCAGTAAGGTAGGGGACAGGCCTAACTACGAGCAGTACTTC
J gene: TRBJ2-3; CDR3 length: 12; D gene: -; V gene: TRBV10-3; CDR3 protein: CATGTGPDTQYF; CDR3 DNA: TGTGCCACAGGGACTGGCCCAGATACGCAGTATTTT
J gene: TRBJ1-1; CDR3 length: 14; D gene: TRBD1; V gene: TRBV7-8; CDR3 protein: CASSLSHRGTEAFF; CDR3 DNA: TGTGCCAGCAGCTTAAGCCACAGGGGAACTGAAGCTTTCTTT
J gene: TRBJ2-7; CDR3 length: 14; D gene: -; V gene: TRBV6-6; CDR3 protein: CASSWGKEGYEQYF; CDR3 DNA: TGTGCCAGCAGTTGGGGAAAGGAGGGGTACGAGCAGTACTTC
J gene: TRBJ2-3; CDR3 length: 15; D gene: TRBD1; V gene: TRBV19; CDR3 protein: CASSIEGAHRDTQYF; CDR3 DNA: TGTGCCAGTAGTATTGAGGGGGCGCATAGGGATACGCAGTATTTT
J gene: TRBJ2-7; CDR3 length: 14; D gene: -; V gene: TRBV30; CDR3 protein: CAWMVPVNSYEQYF; CDR3 DNA: TGTGCCTGGATGGTACCAGTCAACTCCTACGAGCAGTACTTC
J gene: TRBJ1-5; CDR3 length: 15; D gene: TRBD1; V gene: TRBV5-1; CDR3 protein: CASSRGQGKDQPQHF; CDR3 DNA: TGCGCCAGCAGCAGAGGACAGGGGAAGGATCAGCCCCAGCATTTT
J gene: TRBJ2-7; CDR3 length: 16; D gene: TRBD2; V gene: TRBV6-5; CDR3 protein: CASSLGLAGDAYEQYF; CDR3 DNA: TGTGCCAGCAGTTTGGGACTAGCGGGAGATGCCTACGAGCAGTACTTC
J gene: TRBJ1-1; CDR3 length: 14; D gene: -; V gene: TRBV5-1; CDR3 protein: CASSLEGGSYEAFF; CDR3 DNA: TGCGCCAGCAGCTTGGAAGGGGGATCCTACGAAGCTTTCTTT
J gene: TRBJ2-3; CDR3 length: 15; D gene: TRBD1; V gene: TRBV5-8; CDR3 protein: CASSLGTGRPDTQYF; CDR3 DNA: TGTGCCAGCAGCTTGGGGACAGGGCGTCCAGATACGCAGTATTTT
J gene: TRBJ2-7; CDR3 length: 14; D gene: TRBD1; V gene: TRBV29-1; CDR3 protein: CSVRAGQGAREQYF; CDR3 DNA: TGCAGCGTAAGAGCGGGACAGGGGGCTCGAGAGCAGTACTTC
J gene: TRBJ1-4; CDR3 length: 14; D gene: TRBD1; V gene: TRBV6-6; CDR3 protein: CASSARTGNEKLFF; CDR3 DNA: TGTGCCAGCAGTGCGCGGACAGGGAATGAAAAACTGTTTTTT
J gene: TRBJ2-5; CDR3 length: 14; D gene: -; V gene: TRBV25-1; CDR3 protein: CASSKQAYQETQYF; CDR3 DNA: TGTGCCAGCAGTAAACAGGCGTACCAAGAGACCCAGTACTTC
J gene: TRBJ1-1; CDR3 length: 16; D gene: -; V gene: TRBV2; CDR3 protein: CASRAATGRVSTEAFF; CDR3 DNA: TGTGCCAGCAGGGCTGCTACAGGGCGAGTTAGCACTGAAGCTTTCTTT
J gene: TRBJ2-6; CDR3 length: 15; D gene: -; V gene: TRBV5-6; CDR3 protein: CASSLGGNGANVLTF; CDR3 DNA: TGTGCCAGCAGCTTAGGGGGTAACGGGGCCAACGTCCTGACTTTC
J gene: TRBJ1-5; CDR3 length: 13; D gene: -; V gene: TRBV7-6; CDR3 protein: CASSRSGGGPQHF; CDR3 DNA: TGTGCCAGCAGCCGAAGCGGCGGAGGGCCCCAGCATTTT
J gene: TRBJ2-1; CDR3 length: 16; D gene: TRBD2; V gene: TRBV4-2; CDR3 protein: CASSQDTSGSDNEQFF; CDR3 DNA: TGTGCCAGCAGCCAAGACACTAGCGGGTCCGACAATGAGCAGTTCTTC
J gene: TRBJ2-2; CDR3 length: 15; D gene: -; V gene: TRBV11-3; CDR3 protein: CASSLQRVETGELFF; CDR3 DNA: TGTGCCAGCAGCTTACAGCGGGTAGAAACCGGGGAGCTGTTTTTT
J gene: TRBJ2-1; CDR3 length: 16; D gene: TRBD2; V gene: TRBV4-1; CDR3 protein: CASSHLAGGGGNEQFF; CDR3 DNA: TGCGCCAGCAGCCACCTAGCGGGAGGGGGAGGCAATGAGCAGTTCTTC
J gene: TRBJ1-1; CDR3 length: 13; D gene: TRBD1; V gene: TRBV29-1; CDR3 protein: CSVEDRLNPEAFF; CDR3 DNA: TGCAGCGTTGAGGACAGGCTGAATCCTGAAGCTTTCTTT
J gene: TRBJ2-1; CDR3 length: 15; D gene: TRBD1; V gene: TRBV9; CDR3 protein: CASSTGQGNDNEQFF; CDR3 DNA: TGTGCCAGCAGCACTGGACAGGGTAACGACAATGAGCAGTTCTTC
J gene: TRBJ2-5; CDR3 length: 15; D gene: -; V gene: TRBV28; CDR3 protein: CACSGAGAYQETQYF; CDR3 DNA: TGTGCCTGCTCGGGGGCGGGAGCGTACCAAGAGACCCAGTACTTC
J gene: TRBJ2-1; CDR3 length: 15; D gene: TRBD2; V gene: TRBV29-1; CDR3 protein: CSARGLAGMNNEQFF; CDR3 DNA: TGCAGCGCACGGGGCCTAGCGGGCATGAACAATGAGCAGTTCTTC
J gene: TRBJ2-6; CDR3 length: 18; D gene: TRBD1; V gene: TRBV9; CDR3 protein: CASSARDRGPSGANVLTF; CDR3 DNA: TGTGCCAGCAGCGCCCGGGACAGGGGCCCCTCTGGGGCCAACGTCCTGACTTTC
J gene: TRBJ1-2; CDR3 length: 14; D gene: -; V gene: TRBV4-1; CDR3 protein: CASSQEEQYYGYTF; CDR3 DNA: TGCGCCAGCAGCCAAGAAGAACAGTACTATGGCTACACCTTC
J gene: TRBJ2-7; CDR3 length: 16; D gene: TRBD2; V gene: TRBV4-1; CDR3 protein: CASSQAFLAGSYEQYF; CDR3 DNA: TGCGCCAGCAGCCAAGCGTTCCTAGCGGGATCCTACGAGCAGTACTTC
J gene: TRBJ1-2; CDR3 length: 15; D gene: -; V gene: TRBV30; CDR3 protein: CAWSGQGGVNYGYTF; CDR3 DNA: TGTGCCTGGAGTGGCCAGGGTGGAGTTAACTATGGCTACACCTTC
J gene: TRBJ2-7; CDR3 length: 12; D gene: TRBD1; V gene: TRBV10-2; CDR3 protein: CASSGQGYEQYF; CDR3 DNA: TGCGCCAGCAGTGGACAGGGCTACGAGCAGTACTTC